This TCR beta chain appears in the sequencing data of a study of memory CD4+ T cells and cytomegalovirus serostatus (dated by TCRdb to about 2019). Background on the whole study: The cohort included approximately 35 healthy adults from Belgium, of whom 9 were CMV seropositive and 24 were CMV seronegative. CD4+ memory TCRbeta repertoires of a Belgian cohort with known cytomegalovirus serostatus were sequenced in order to replicate a published TCR-based CMV serostatus classifier. The investigation overall reported the following: Of 164 previously reported CMV-associated TCRbeta sequences, approximately 70 appeared in the CD4+ memory repertoires, each in one to five individuals. On the Belgian cohort, the classifier built on the original framework reached a median bootstrapped AUC of almost 0.96, with a 95% CI of 0.76-1.00. Results were interpreted as suggesting that the CMV-associated TCR signature is largely present in the CD4+ memory repertoire. For CMV serostatus prediction, a median bootstrapped AUC of roughly 0.94 was reached with the original framework, and a median bootstrapped AUC of roughly 0.89 was reached with a US-trained random forest. Only CD4+CD45RO+ memory cells were sequenced, in contrast to the original study, which included naive and memory CD4+ and CD8+ populations.

A FACSAria II was used to sort memory CD4+ T cells, defined as single viable CD3+CD4+CD8-CD45RO+ cells. CMV serostatus was assessed using a Roche Elecsys assay, by which serum IgG against CMV pp150, pp28, p38 and p52 was detected. Following thawing, total CD4+ T cells were enriched through positive selection using CD4 magnetic microbeads. The samples came from a different study that was designed specifically to examine the CD4+ T cell memory repertoire. Peripheral blood mononuclear cells were isolated and cryopreserved according to standard operating procedures, and serum was stored at -80 degrees C. The staining relied on CD3-PerCP (BW264/56), CD4-APC (RPA-T4), CD45RO-PE (UCHT1) and CD8-Pacific Orange (3B5) antibodies, and Sytox blue was used to exclude non-viable cells. Genomic DNA was extracted from sorted cells with the Quick-DNA Microprep Kit. Amplification of TCRbeta DNA was done with the immunoSEQ hsTCRbeta kit, following the protocol from the manufacturer. TCRbeta libraries were sequenced on an Illumina MiSeq instrument. Per the original workflow: Once out-of-frame sequences had been removed, 2,204,828 distinct TCRbeta sequences were left, which works out to an average of approximately 70,000 per individual. Two values were used to score each individual: the count of about 160 previously reported CMV-associated TCRbeta sequences and the total count of productive distinct TCRbeta sequences. A beta-binomial model was reimplemented in Python, and random forests from scikit-learn, run with default parameters, were trained on data from the US cohort. Classifier performance on the Belgian cohort was summarized as median AUC with percentile confidence intervals over 10,000 bootstrap iterations. Imported from immuneACCESS, the table was reduced by TCRdb to in-frame sequences with V and J called. These copies leave out some clones; in studies compared against another copy, an unresolved V gene accounts for under half, and the cause of the remainder is not known. V and J calls and clone size are given by that table; D and trimming were obtained from the DNA. The sample table shows some 35,000 clones, and around 80% are seen once. Approximately 5.7% of the sample goes to the ten largest clones.

As concerns this clone: Its antigen target is currently unknown. Base qualities are not provided; no much larger clone lies one nucleotide away.

Sequenced: memory CD4+ T cells from blood. This receptor was identified in an adult in good health and CMV-seropositive.

The CDR3 in this case is CASVFGGWYGYTF. The DNA is as follows: TGTGCCAGCGTGTTTGGGGGGTGGTATGGCTACACCTTC. The chain couples TRBV2 to TRBJ1-2; the D gene is possibly TRBD1, with 5 bases matching. Relative to germline, V is 8 bases shorter and J is 5 bases shorter, with 15 bases between their ends. Sequences SNHLY (CDR1) and FYNNEI (CDR2) are obtained from the germline V gene. Its CDR3 holds 13 amino acids, cysteine through phenylalanine. Kept here is only the CDR3 DNA, which spans 39 bases and is read in frame from base 1.